This TCR beta chain came from a study of cytomegalovirus exposure and HLA in healthy donors. Concerning this clone: Antigen unknown.

Unrecorded immune exposure was likely among donors, who were nominally healthy when sampled. The CDR3 is 14 residues long. The germline V gene encodes CDR1 PRHDT and CDR2 FYEKMQ (reference sequence). V lost 5 bases and J 2 bases, leaving 12 bases between the germline ends. Broader study findings: Most of the TCR beta V segments (in an earlier analysis) were productive either about 87% or about 30% of the time. It was shown in a later analysis that HLA-associated TCR beta chains were more clonally expanded than other, equally common chains. One variant, a missense change in DCLRE1C, was linked in a later analysis to TCR beta V- and J-gene trimming.

The PCR contained 60 Vbeta and 13 Jbeta primers. Using immunoSEQ multiplex PCR, the repertoire was profiled, and TCRdb retains in-frame clones only, with some absent. The sample has tens of thousands of clones, approximately 72% seen once. The sample taken for sequencing was PBMCs. The origin of this receptor is a woman between 25 and 40 years old in good health and CMV-seronegative. The chain carries TRBV13 and TRBJ2-5; TRBD2 might be the D (5 bases). The CDR3 spells CASSRRTVQETQYF. CDR3 in DNA: TGTGCCAGCAGCCGCCGGACTGTGCAAGAGACCCAGTACTTC.